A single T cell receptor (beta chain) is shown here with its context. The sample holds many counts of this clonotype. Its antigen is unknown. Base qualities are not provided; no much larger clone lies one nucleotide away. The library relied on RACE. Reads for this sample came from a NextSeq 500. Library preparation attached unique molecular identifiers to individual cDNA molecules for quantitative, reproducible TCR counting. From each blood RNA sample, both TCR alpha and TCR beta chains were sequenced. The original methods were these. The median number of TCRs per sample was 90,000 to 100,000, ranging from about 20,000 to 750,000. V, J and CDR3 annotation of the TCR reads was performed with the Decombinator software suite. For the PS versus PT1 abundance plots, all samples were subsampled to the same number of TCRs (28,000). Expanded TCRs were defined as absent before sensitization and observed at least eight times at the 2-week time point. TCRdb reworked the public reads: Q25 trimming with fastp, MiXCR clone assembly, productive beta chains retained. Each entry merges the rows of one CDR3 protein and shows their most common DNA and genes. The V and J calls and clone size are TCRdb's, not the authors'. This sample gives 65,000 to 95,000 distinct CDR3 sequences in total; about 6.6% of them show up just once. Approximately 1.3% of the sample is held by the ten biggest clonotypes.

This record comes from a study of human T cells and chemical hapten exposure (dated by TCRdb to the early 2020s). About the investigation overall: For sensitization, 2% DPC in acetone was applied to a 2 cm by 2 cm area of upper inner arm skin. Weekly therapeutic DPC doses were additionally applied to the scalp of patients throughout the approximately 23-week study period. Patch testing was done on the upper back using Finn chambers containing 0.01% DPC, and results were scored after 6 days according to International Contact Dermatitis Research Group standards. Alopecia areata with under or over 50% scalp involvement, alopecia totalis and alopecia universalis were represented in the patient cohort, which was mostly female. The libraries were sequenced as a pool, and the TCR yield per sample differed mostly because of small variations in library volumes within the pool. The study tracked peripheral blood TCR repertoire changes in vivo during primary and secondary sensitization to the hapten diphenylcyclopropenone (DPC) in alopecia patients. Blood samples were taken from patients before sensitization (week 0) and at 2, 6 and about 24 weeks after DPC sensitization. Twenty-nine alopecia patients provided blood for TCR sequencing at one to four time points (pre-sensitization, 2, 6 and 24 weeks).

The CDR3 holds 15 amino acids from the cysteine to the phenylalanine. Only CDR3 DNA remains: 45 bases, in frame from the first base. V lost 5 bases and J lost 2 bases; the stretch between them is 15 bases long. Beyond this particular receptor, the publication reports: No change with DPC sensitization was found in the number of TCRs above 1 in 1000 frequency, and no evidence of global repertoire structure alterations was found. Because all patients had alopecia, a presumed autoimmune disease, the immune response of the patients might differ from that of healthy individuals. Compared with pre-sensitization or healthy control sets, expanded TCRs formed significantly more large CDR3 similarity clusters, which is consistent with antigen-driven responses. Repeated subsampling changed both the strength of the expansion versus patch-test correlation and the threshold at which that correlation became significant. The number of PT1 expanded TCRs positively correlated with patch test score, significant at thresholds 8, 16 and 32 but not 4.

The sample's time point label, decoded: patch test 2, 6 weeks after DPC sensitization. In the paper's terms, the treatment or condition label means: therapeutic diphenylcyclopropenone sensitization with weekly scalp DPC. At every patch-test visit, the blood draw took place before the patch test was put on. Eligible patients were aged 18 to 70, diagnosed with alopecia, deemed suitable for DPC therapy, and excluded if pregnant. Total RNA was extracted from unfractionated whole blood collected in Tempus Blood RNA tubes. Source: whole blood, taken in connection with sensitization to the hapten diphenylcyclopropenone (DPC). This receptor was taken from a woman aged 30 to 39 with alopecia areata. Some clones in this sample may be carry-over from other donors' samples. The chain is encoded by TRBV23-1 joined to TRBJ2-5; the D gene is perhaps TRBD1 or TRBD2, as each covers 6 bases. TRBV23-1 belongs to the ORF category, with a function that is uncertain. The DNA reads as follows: TGCGCCAGCAGTTTCGGGGGCCACGCGCAAGAGACCCAGTACTTC. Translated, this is CASSFGGHAQETQYF.